Shown below are 12 T cell receptor beta chains from a single sample sequenced in a study of prognosis after radiotherapy for stage I lung cancer. From genomic DNA, TCR beta CDR3 was amplified by two-round multiplex PCR. Used in first-round PCR were primers specific to each TRBV and TRBJ gene. TCRdb reprocessed the multiplex PCR reads with MiXCR, giving one entry per CDR3 protein. This table holds about 30,000 distinct CDR3 sequences, 40% to 50% found once. Sequencing used PBMCs, obtained before or after stereotactic body radiation therapy (not recorded which). Receptors were obtained from a donor over 45 with non-small cell lung cancer.

With respect to this clonotype: A much more abundant neighbour one base away suggests this may be a read error. This chain links TRBV5-4 with TRBJ2-3, with D maybe TRBD2 (5 bases). CDR1 is SGHNT and CDR2 is YYREEE in the germline V gene (reference sequence). With 2 bases removed from V and 3 bases from J, the gap between germline ends came to 13 bases. The CDR3 spans 15 residues. The CDR3 reads CASSFPLPGTDTQYF. The DNA for the CDR3 is TGTGCCAGCAGCTTCCCTCTGCCGGGGACAGATACGCAGTATTTT.

The chain joins TRBV6-1 to TRBJ2-1; D is ambiguous. Germline V lookup: CDR1 MNHNS, CDR2 SASEGT. V lost 7 bases to trimming and J lost 6 bases, with 16 bases between them. This CDR3 has 14 amino acids. DNA for the CDR3: TGTGCCAGCACATCTGGAAGTGGGCTCAATGAGCAGTTCTTC. As protein: CASTSGSGLNEQFF.

This clonotype was recorded at least ten times. The J gene is TRBJ1-1, the V gene TRBV6-1; D is unclear. With 5 bases removed from V and 11 bases from J, the gap between germline ends came to 18 bases. Germline-derived CDR1 and CDR2 are MNHNS and SASEGT. The CDR3 loop spans 13 amino acids. CDR3 loop: CASSPGSIQLAFF. The CDR3 bases are TGTGCCAGCAGTCCGGGGTCAATCCAGTTGGCTTTCTTT.

The V gene is TRBV6-9, the J gene TRBJ1-1; D ambiguous. The CDR3 sequence is 14 residues long. Germline-derived CDR1 and CDR2 are MNHGY and SVAAGI. Trimming removed 3 bases from V and 5 bases from J, with 13 bases in between. The CDR3 sequence is CASSYTREGTEAFF. CDR3 DNA: TGTGCCAGCAGTTACACTCGGGAAGGGACTGAAGCTTTCTTT.

The J gene is TRBJ2-1, the V gene TRBV5-1; D uncertain. CDR1 is SGHRS and CDR2 is YFSETQ in the germline V gene. The CDR3 extends over 15 amino acids. The V gene lost 0 bases and the J gene lost 9 bases, with 16 bases spanning the gap. The CDR3 sequence: CASSLGPWRRGEQFF. DNA for the CDR3: TGCGCCAGCAGCTTGGGACCGTGGCGCCGAGGTGAGCAGTTCTTC.

By sample fraction, this clonotype is medium-sized (0.01 to 0.1%). This chain uses TRBV27 with TRBJ2-1; D is possibly TRBD2 (6 bases). The length of the CDR3 is 13 residues. Trimming removed 7 bases at V and 7 bases at J, with 14 bases between. Germline V lookup: CDR1 MNHEY, CDR2 SMNVEV (reference sequence). The CDR3 nucleotides are TGTGCCAGCACGGGAGAGGGTAGGAATGAGCAGTTCTTC. It specifies CASTGEGRNEQFF.

This clonotype was counted at least ten times. Here the CDR3 reads CASRTGAPTTSGNTIYF. As DNA, the CDR3 is TGTGCCAGCAGAACCGGCGCTCCAACCACCTCTGGAAACACCATATATTTT. The V gene is TRBV5-4, the J gene TRBJ1-3; D gene uncertain. Germline V gene data show CDR1 as SGHNT and CDR2 as YYREEE (reference sequence). V lost 5 bases and J 0 bases, leaving 18 bases between the germline ends. CDR3 size: 17 residues.

The rearrangement links TRBV2 to TRBJ1-2, with D maybe TRBD1 (6 bases). The CDR3 spans 15 residues. From germline, CDR1 is SNHLY and CDR2 FYNNEI. V lost 3 bases and J lost 2, with 13 bases in between. CDR3 sequence (DNA): TGTGCCAGCAGTGAGGACAGAGGCTGGAACTATGGCTACACCTTC. Its translation: CASSEDRGWNYGYTF.

This clonotype was recorded many times. V is TRBV27 and J is TRBJ1-2; D unresolved. CDR3 length equals 12 residues. V shed 7 bases and J shed 8 bases, with 14 bases lying between them. Germline V gene lookup returns CDR1 MNHEY and CDR2 SMNVEV (reference sequence). CDR3 in amino acids: CASIADSRGYTF. CDR3 coding DNA: TGTGCCAGCATTGCGGACTCTCGCGGCTACACCTTC.

This clonotype was seen only a few times. The junction shows a germline mismatch at one end, possibly a read error. The V and J genes are TRBV6-1 and TRBJ2-7; D might be TRBD2 (6 bases). Germline CDR1 reads MNHNS; CDR2 reads SASEGT. This CDR3 region has 13 residues. The DNA of the CDR3 is TGTGCCAGCAGCTCATCGGGGGTCTACGAGCATTACTTC. Protein sequence: CASSSSGVYEHYF.

The J gene is TRBJ1-5, the V gene TRBV6-1; 8 bases match TRBD1. Germline V gene sequence: CDR1 MNHNS, CDR2 SASEGT. Germline trimming cut 7 bases from V and 6 bases from J; bases unmatched to any gene: 11. The CDR3 runs 15 residues. As DNA, the CDR3 is TGTGCCAGCATCGACCAGGGGGCGATGGTTCAGCCCCAGCATTTT. Amino acids: CASIDQGAMVQPQHF.

This clonotype has ten or more counts. The CDR3 spells CASSFLGQINTGELFF. CDR3 bases: TGTGCCAGCAGTTTCCTAGGACAGATAAACACCGGGGAGCTGTTTTTT. V is TRBV7-2 and J is TRBJ2-2; a possible D gene is TRBD1 (6 bases). V was trimmed by 6 bases and J by 2 bases, leaving 16 bases between them. Germline CDR1 SGHTA, CDR2 FQGNSA. There are 16 residues in the CDR3.